The rows below give T cell receptor beta chains drawn from one sample of a study of cytomegalovirus exposure and HLA in healthy donors. The protocol was immunoSEQ multiplex PCR, while the TCRdb copy is restricted to in-frame clones and leaves out a portion. The repertoire holds under 200,000 clones, with roughly 90% as singletons. The specimen was PBMCs. These receptors were taken from a woman aged 18-35 years in good health and CMV-seronegative. CDR3s include the opening cysteine and the closing phenylalanine or tryptophan. The D gene is left open where the match is weak. A clone size is listed for some rows: how often the clone was seen (once, few, many), or a class if it is expanded.

v_call: TRBV18
cdr3_length: 18
clone_size: -
d_call: TRBD1
j_call: TRBJ2-7
cdr3_aa: CASSPVGVGGRSGIEQYF
cdr3_nt: TGTGCCAGCTCACCAGTAGGGGTAGGGGGCCGGTCCGGGATCGAGCAGTACTTC

v_call: TRBV5-6
cdr3_length: 16
clone_size: -
d_call: -
j_call: TRBJ1-1
cdr3_aa: CASSLPWARPNTEAFF
cdr3_nt: TGTGCCAGCAGCCTACCATGGGCACGGCCAAACACTGAAGCTTTCTTT

v_call: TRBV6-1
cdr3_length: 17
clone_size: once
d_call: -
j_call: TRBJ2-5
cdr3_aa: CASSEHRGLFGQETQYF
cdr3_nt: -

v_call: TRBV7-2
cdr3_length: 20
clone_size: few
d_call: -
j_call: TRBJ1-2
cdr3_aa: CASSLAARGGARRYNYGYTF
cdr3_nt: TGTGCCAGCAGCTTAGCAGCTCGGGGCGGGGCCCGGCGGTATAACTATGGCTACACCTTC

v_call: TRBV5-1
cdr3_length: 16
clone_size: -
d_call: -
j_call: TRBJ2-1
cdr3_aa: CASSLAGRDVYDEQFF
cdr3_nt: TGCGCCAGCAGCTTGGCGGGGCGGGATGTTTATGATGAGCAGTTCTTC

v_call: TRBV6-6
cdr3_length: 12
clone_size: -
d_call: -
j_call: TRBJ1-1
cdr3_aa: CASSLDRFEAFF
cdr3_nt: TGTGCCAGCAGTCTAGACAGGTTTGAAGCTTTCTTT

v_call: TRBV5-8
cdr3_length: 15
clone_size: once
d_call: TRBD1
j_call: TRBJ1-2
cdr3_aa: CASSLDQTGRYGYTF
cdr3_nt: TGTGCCAGCAGCTTGGATCAGACAGGGCGGTATGGCTACACCTTC

v_call: TRBV6-5
cdr3_length: 13
clone_size: -
d_call: -
j_call: TRBJ1-5
cdr3_aa: CASSFGQHQPQHF
cdr3_nt: TGTGCCAGCAGTTTCGGACAGCATCAGCCCCAGCATTTT

v_call: TRBV5-6
cdr3_length: 13
clone_size: -
d_call: -
j_call: TRBJ2-1
cdr3_aa: CAFRGWLRNEQFF
cdr3_nt: TGTGCCTTTAGAGGGTGGCTTAGGAATGAGCAGTTCTTC

v_call: TRBV27
cdr3_length: 15
clone_size: once
d_call: -
j_call: TRBJ2-7
cdr3_aa: CASSHIPQTGFEQYF
cdr3_nt: TGTGCCAGCAGTCATATCCCCCAAACAGGGTTCGAGCAGTACTTC

v_call: TRBV5-1
cdr3_length: 14
clone_size: -
d_call: -
j_call: TRBJ2-2
cdr3_aa: CASSPGGSTGELFF
cdr3_nt: TGCGCCAGCAGCCCCGGCGGTTCCACCGGGGAGCTGTTTTTT

v_call: TRBV5-1
cdr3_length: 15
clone_size: -
d_call: -
j_call: TRBJ2-7
cdr3_aa: CASGFDSSSSYEQYF
cdr3_nt: TGCGCCAGCGGTTTTGACTCCTCAAGCTCCTACGAGCAGTACTTC

v_call: TRBV19
cdr3_length: 15
clone_size: -
d_call: -
j_call: TRBJ2-7
cdr3_aa: CASSINRLTAYEQYF
cdr3_nt: TGTGCCAGTAGTATCAACAGGCTTACGGCCTACGAGCAGTACTTC

v_call: TRBV7-9
cdr3_length: 14
clone_size: -
d_call: TRBD1
j_call: TRBJ2-7
cdr3_aa: CASSSGTAFYEQYF
cdr3_nt: TGTGCCAGCAGCTCGGGGACAGCCTTCTACGAGCAGTACTTC

v_call: TRBV9
cdr3_length: 18
clone_size: -
d_call: TRBD2
j_call: TRBJ2-3
cdr3_aa: CASSHPTSGRAPPDTQYF
cdr3_nt: TGTGCCAGCAGCCACCCGACTAGCGGGAGGGCCCCGCCAGATACGCAGTATTTT

v_call: TRBV14
cdr3_length: 15
clone_size: -
d_call: -
j_call: TRBJ2-3
cdr3_aa: CASSRTRAHTDTQYF
cdr3_nt: TGTGCCAGCAGCCGGACAAGGGCACACACAGATACGCAGTATTTT

v_call: TRBV7-2
cdr3_length: 16
clone_size: -
d_call: TRBD1
j_call: TRBJ1-5
cdr3_aa: CASSRSGQGGYQPQHF
cdr3_nt: TGTGCCAGCAGCCGCTCCGGACAGGGAGGTTATCAGCCCCAGCATTTT

v_call: TRBV5-5
cdr3_length: 16
clone_size: once
d_call: -
j_call: TRBJ2-1
cdr3_aa: CASSTRLRHDPNEQFF
cdr3_nt: TGTGCCAGCAGCACGAGACTACGACACGATCCTAATGAGCAGTTCTTC

v_call: TRBV6-5
cdr3_length: 15
clone_size: once
d_call: TRBD1
j_call: TRBJ1-1
cdr3_aa: CASSPTGTGGTEAFF
cdr3_nt: TGTGCCAGCAGTCCAACCGGGACAGGGGGCACTGAAGCTTTCTTT

v_call: TRBV15
cdr3_length: 16
clone_size: -
d_call: TRBD2
j_call: TRBJ2-3
cdr3_aa: CATSTRRGRGTDTQYF
cdr3_nt: TGTGCCACCAGCACTCGACGCGGGAGAGGAACAGATACGCAGTATTTT

v_call: TRBV19
cdr3_length: 13
clone_size: -
d_call: -
j_call: TRBJ2-2
cdr3_aa: CASRNTLAGELFF
cdr3_nt: TGTGCCAGTAGAAACACCCTCGCCGGGGAGCTGTTTTTT

v_call: TRBV5-1
cdr3_length: 11
clone_size: few
d_call: -
j_call: TRBJ2-3
cdr3_aa: CASSELDTQYF
cdr3_nt: TGCGCCAGCAGTGAGCTCGATACGCAGTATTTT

v_call: TRBV11-1
cdr3_length: 18
clone_size: -
d_call: -
j_call: TRBJ2-7
cdr3_aa: CASSLAGAGHSSSYEQYF
cdr3_nt: TGTGCCAGCAGCTTAGCGGGGGCAGGGCACTCGAGCTCCTACGAGCAGTACTTC